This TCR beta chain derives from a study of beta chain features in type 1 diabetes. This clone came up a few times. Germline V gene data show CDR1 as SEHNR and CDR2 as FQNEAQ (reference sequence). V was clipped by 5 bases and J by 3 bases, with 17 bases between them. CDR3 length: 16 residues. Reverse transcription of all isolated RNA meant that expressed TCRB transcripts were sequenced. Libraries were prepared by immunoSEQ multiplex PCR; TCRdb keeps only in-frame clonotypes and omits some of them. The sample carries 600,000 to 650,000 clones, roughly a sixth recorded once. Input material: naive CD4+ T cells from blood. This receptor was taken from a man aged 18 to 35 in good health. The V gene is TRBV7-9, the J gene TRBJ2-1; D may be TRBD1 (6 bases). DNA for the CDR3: TGTGCCAGCAGCCGATTAGGGGCAGGGGTCTACAATGAGCAGTTCTTC. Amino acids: CASSRLGAGVYNEQFF.